Below are 14 T cell receptor beta chains sequenced from a single sample in a study of cytomegalovirus exposure and HLA in healthy donors. The study ran its PCR with 60 Vbeta and 13 Jbeta primers. This table comes from immunoSEQ multiplex PCR, and its TCRdb copy is limited to in-frame clones, with some not included. The data contain about 100,000 clones, about 86% of them seen just once; the ten biggest clones take up roughly 4%. The sample taken for sequencing was PBMCs. These receptor sequences come from an older woman in good health and CMV-seropositive.

V gene TRBV6-5 combines with J gene TRBJ1-2; D is unresolved. Germline CDR1 reads MNHEY; CDR2 reads SVGAGI. Trimming removed 8 bases from V and 5 bases from J, with 12 bases in between. The CDR3 runs 12 residues. The CDR3 protein is CASGRETYGYTF. The DNA of the CDR3 is TGTGCCAGCGGTCGGGAGACATATGGCTACACCTTC.

This sequence joins TRBV28 and TRBJ1-5, with no clear D. V shed 4 bases and J shed 7 bases, with 17 bases lying between them. The CDR3 sequence is 15 residues long. Germline V gene sequence: CDR1 MDHEN, CDR2 SYDVKM. The DNA of the CDR3 is TGTGCCAGCAGTTCCCTAAGCGGGAAACGACAGCCCCAGCATTTT. Protein: CASSSLSGKRQPQHF.

The genes are TRBV29-1 and TRBJ2-5, with D perhaps matching TRBD1 (6 bases). The J call may be in error: the DNA end matches TRBJ2-7 better. The germline CDR1 and CDR2 sequences are SQVTM and ANQGSEA. The CDR3 is 14 amino acids. The DNA of the CDR3 is TGCAGCGTTGAAGGGCAGGGGAATGACTACGAGCAGTACTTC. It is translated as CSVEGQGNDYEQYF.

This clone showed up just a few times. In DNA form, the CDR3 reads TGTGCCAGCAGCCAAGCGTATAGGGAGAACAAGCAGTTCTTC. Translating it yields CASSQAYRENKQFF. The V and J genes are TRBV4-2 and TRBJ2-1; a possible D gene is TRBD2 (5 bases). Germline values: CDR1 LGHNA, CDR2 YNFKEQ. CDR3 length equals 14 residues. Trimming stripped 1 base from V and 11 bases from J, with 15 bases between.

V gene TRBV10-3 combines with J gene TRBJ2-7, with 10 bases aligning to TRBD2. Germline V gene sequence: CDR1 ENHRY, CDR2 SYGVKD. CDR3 size: 14 residues. V lost 6 bases to trimming and J lost 4 bases; unmatched junction nucleotides: 6. The DNA for the CDR3 is TGTGCCATCAGCTCGGTAGCGGGAGGATACGAGCAGTACTTC. Amino acids: CAISSVAGGYEQYF.

J is TRBJ2-7 and V is TRBV7-9; D gene ambiguous. Germline V gene lookup returns CDR1 SEHNR and CDR2 FQNEAQ (reference sequence). This CDR3 is built from 13 residues. Trimming stripped 5 bases from V and 3 bases from J, with 11 bases between. CDR3 DNA sequence: TGTGCCAGCAGCCCGAGAAATCGCTACGAGCAGTACTTC. It specifies CASSPRNRYEQYF.

V gene TRBV6-6 combines with J gene TRBJ2-1; unclear D gene. V was clipped by 2 bases and J by 9 bases, with 14 bases between them. The CDR3 extends over 14 amino acids. From germline, CDR1 is MNHNY and CDR2 SVGAGI (reference sequence). The CDR3 reads CASSYVGDPGEQFF. The CDR3 bases are TGTGCCAGCAGTTACGTTGGAGACCCGGGTGAGCAGTTCTTC.

The sample holds a few counts of this clone. The chain carries TRBV7-8 and TRBJ2-1; D possibly corresponds to TRBD1 (5 bases). The V gene's germline CDR1 is SGHVS and CDR2 FQNEAQ. The CDR3 is made up of 13 amino acids. V lost 3 bases and J 7 bases, leaving 10 bases between the germline ends. The CDR3 DNA reads as TGTGCCAGCAGCTTTCAGGGTTGGAATGAGCAGTTCTTC. It yields the protein CASSFQGWNEQFF.

This chain links TRBV10-3 with TRBJ2-5, with TRBD2 identical over 11 bases. The better agreement between TRBJ2-7 and the DNA end casts doubt on the J call. The germline CDR1 and CDR2 sequences are ENHRY and SYGVKD. This CDR3 contains 15 residues. The CDR3 spells CAISEPGLAVYEQYF. CDR3 DNA sequence: TGTGCCATCAGTGAGCCGGGACTAGCGGTCTACGAGCAGTACTTC.

The chain recombines TRBV11-3 with TRBJ2-6; possibly TRBD1 for D (6 bases). Germline CDR1 SGHNT, CDR2 YENEEA. The CDR3 covers 15 residues. The ends were cut back, 2 bases at V and 2 bases at J, with 7 bases in the middle. DNA for the CDR3: TGTGCCAGCAGCTTAACAGGGACTGGGGCCAACGTCCTGACTTTC. Encoded protein: CASSLTGTGANVLTF.

The CDR3 sequence: CASSLEARERYEQYF. The CDR3 DNA reads as TGTGCCAGCAGCCTTGAGGCGCGGGAGAGGTACGAGCAGTACTTC. This rearrangement joins TRBV5-5 to TRBJ2-7; TRBD2 matches 7 bases. There are 15 residues in the CDR3. J gave up 4 bases and V 4 bases, and 11 bases lay outside the gene matches. Germline CDR1 and CDR2: SGHKS and YYEKEE (reference sequence).

The chain uses TRBV28 and TRBJ1-1; D gene unclear. The CDR3 spans 15 residues. Germline CDR1 reads MDHEN; CDR2 reads SYDVKM. V lost 6 bases and J 3 bases, leaving 17 bases between the germline ends. As DNA, the CDR3 is TGTGCCAGCAGCCCTGAGGGCCAGTCGCACACTGAAGCTTTCTTT. It yields the protein CASSPEGQSHTEAFF.

This sequence joins TRBV21-1 and TRBJ2-7; the listed D gene, TRBD2, was not tested against the DNA. TRBV21-1 is designated a pseudogene. The length of the CDR3 is 17 residues. The CDR3 nucleotides read TGTGCCAGCAGCAAAGGGTTAGCGGGGTCCCTCACCTACGAGCAGTACTTC. Protein sequence: CASSKGLAGSLTYEQYF.

In regard to this clone: This sample also contains other DNA sequences that code for the same CDR3. J is TRBJ1-1 and V is TRBV19; possible D gene TRBD1, 5 bases. This CDR3 is built from 15 residues. Germline V gene data show CDR1 as LNHDA and CDR2 as SQIVND (reference sequence). Between the trimmed V and J ends, which lost 7 bases and 3 bases, there was a span of 18 bases. The CDR3 DNA reads as TGTGCCAGTATCCCTTATAGGGGTAGGGACACTGAAGCTTTCTTT. This codes for CASIPYRGRDTEAFF.